Below are 15 T cell receptor beta chains sequenced from a single sample in a study of cytomegalovirus exposure and HLA in healthy donors. Use of 60 Vbeta and 13 Jbeta primers characterized the PCR. Repertoires were generated with immunoSEQ multiplex PCR, while TCRdb's copy carries only in-frame clones and drops some. The table includes fewer than 100,000 clones, over 65% detected once. Specimen: PBMCs. Every receptor here comes from a woman between 55 and 75 years old in good health and CMV-seronegative.

CDR3 region: CASSVGSENYGYTF. CDR3 bases: TGTGCCAGCAGCGTAGGGTCTGAGAACTATGGCTACACCTTC. The genes are TRBV9 and TRBJ1-2; D remains unclear. The CDR3 is 14 residues long. V was cut by 0 bases and J by 2 bases, with 8 bases left in between. Germline CDR1 SGDLS, CDR2 YYNGEE.

The chain employs TRBV6-5 and TRBJ1-2; D might be TRBD1 (5 bases). V was cut by 6 bases and J by 0 bases, with 14 bases left in between. The germline gives CDR1 MNHEY, CDR2 SVGAGI. CDR3 length: 15 amino acids. Here the CDR3 reads CASSSVGQPNYGYTF. The CDR3 bases are TGTGCCAGCAGCTCCGTGGGGCAGCCTAACTATGGCTACACCTTC.

The chain links TRBV7-8 to TRBJ1-1; D uncertain. V dropped 6 bases and J dropped 1 base, with 3 bases sitting between them. The CDR3 is made up of 11 amino acids. Looked up from germline, CDR1 is SGHVS and CDR2 is FQNEAQ. For the CDR3, the DNA is TGTGCCAGCAGAGCGAACACTGAAGCTTTCTTT. Protein: CASRANTEAFF.

V usage is TRBV5-4 and J usage is TRBJ2-1; D is unclear. The CDR3 length is 13 residues. Trimming took 0 bases from V and 7 from J, leaving 8 bases between them. Germline lookup yields CDR1 SGHNT and CDR2 YYREEE (reference sequence). Here the CDR3 reads CASSLGFENEQFF. The CDR3 DNA follows: TGTGCCAGCAGCTTGGGGTTCGAGAATGAGCAGTTCTTC. The complete variable domain, with remaining parts taken from reference TRBV5-4 and TRBJ2-1, reads ETGVTQSPTHLIKTRGQQVTLRCSSQSGHNTVSWYQQALGQGPQFIFQYYREEENGRGNFPPRFSGLQFPNYSSELNVNALELDDSALYLCASSLGFENEQFFGPGTRLTVL.

This chain connects TRBV5-1 to TRBJ2-7; D may be TRBD2 (5 bases). With 7 bases removed from V and 0 bases from J, the gap between germline ends came to 11 bases. The CDR3 loop spans 13 amino acids. Germline V gives CDR1 SGHRS, CDR2 YFSETQ. CDR3 residues: CASPGGLSYEQYF. In DNA form, the CDR3 reads TGCGCCAGCCCCGGAGGACTCTCCTACGAGCAGTACTTC. The entire variable domain, with the rest obtained from reference TRBV5-1 and TRBJ2-7, is as follows: KAGVTQTPRYLIKTRGQQVTLSCSPISGHRSVSWYQQTPGQGLQFLFEYFSETQRNKGNFPGRFSGRQFSNSRSEMNVSTLELGDSALYLCASPGGLSYEQYFGPGTRLTVT.

This chain connects TRBV28 to TRBJ1-5, with TRBD1 matching over 7 bases. CDR1 MDHEN and CDR2 SYDVKM come from the germline V gene. J was trimmed by 2 bases and V by 5 bases; bases with no gene match: 12. CDR3 size: 17 residues. CDR3 loop: CASSETIVGQRNQPQHF. CDR3 coding DNA: TGTGCCAGCAGTGAGACGATAGTGGGACAGCGCAATCAGCCCCAGCATTTT.

This chain joins TRBV5-1 and TRBJ2-1, with TRBD2 identical over 12 bases. This CDR3 is built from 17 residues. V shed 0 bases, J shed 8 bases, and the junction held 9 bases outside the gene matches. Germline CDR1 and CDR2: SGHRS and YFSETQ. The CDR3: CASSLAQASGRVHEQFF. The CDR3 DNA reads TGCGCCAGCAGCTTGGCGCAGGCTAGCGGGAGGGTTCATGAGCAGTTCTTC. The complete variable domain, with remaining parts taken from reference TRBV5-1 and TRBJ2-1, reads KAGVTQTPRYLIKTRGQQVTLSCSPISGHRSVSWYQQTPGQGLQFLFEYFSETQRNKGNFPGRFSGRQFSNSRSEMNVSTLELGDSALYLCASSLAQASGRVHEQFFGPGTRLTVL.

The chain recombines TRBV12-5 with TRBJ1-5; D is unclear. V was shortened by 4 bases and J by 2 bases, with 6 bases between the two germline ends. The germline V gene encodes CDR1 LGHNT and CDR2 FRNRAP. The CDR3 covers 13 residues. The CDR3, as DNA: TGTGCTAGTGGTTACGGGGGCAATCAGCCCCAGCATTTT. It yields the protein CASGYGGNQPQHF.

The genes are TRBV28 and TRBJ1-1; D gene unclear. V lost 2 bases and J lost 5, with 6 bases in between. The germline CDR1 and CDR2 sequences are MDHEN and SYDVKM. The CDR3 runs to 12 residues. The CDR3 is CASSLGVTEAFF. CDR3 sequence (DNA): TGTGCCAGCAGTTTAGGAGTGACTGAAGCTTTCTTT.

This clone was detected once. The gene calls are TRBV5-4 and TRBJ2-1; D not resolved. Trimming stripped 1 base from V and 7 bases from J, with 3 bases between. CDR1 is SGHNT, CDR2 YYREEE, per germline (reference sequence). The CDR3 has 11 residues. The CDR3 reads CASSLRNEQFF. In DNA, the CDR3 is TGTGCCAGCAGCTTGCGGAATGAGCAGTTCTTC.

Turning to this clone: The DNA is left out, because the CDR3 cannot be placed on it with certainty; the CDR3 is given as TCRdb lists it. J is TRBJ1-1 and V is TRBV27; no DNA check was done on the table's D call, TRBD1. The CDR3 has 14 residues if both end residues are counted. Germline values: CDR1 MNHEY, CDR2 SMNVEV (reference sequence). The CDR3 is CASSLFGPGTEAFF.

V usage is TRBV5-1 and J usage is TRBJ2-7, with 7 bases fitting TRBD1. From germline, CDR1 is SGHRS and CDR2 YFSETQ. This CDR3 has 20 residues. The junction had 24 bases not matched to a gene; V was cut back by 0 bases and J by 6 bases. DNA of the CDR3: TGCGCCAGCAGCTTGGGTGGGGGTGGGGGCTTCGGGACAGTCCACGTCGAGCAGTACTTC. Its translation: CASSLGGGGGFGTVHVEQYF.

The chain combines TRBV5-1 with TRBJ1-1, with a weak D call TRBD1 (5 bases). In germline, CDR1 is SGHRS, CDR2 YFSETQ. Deletions cut 3 bases from V and 0 bases from J, with 9 bases between. The CDR3 extends over 14 amino acids. In DNA form, the CDR3 reads TGCGCCAGCAGCTATCAGGGAATGAACACTGAAGCTTTCTTT. It yields the protein CASSYQGMNTEAFF.

V usage is TRBV6-6 and J usage is TRBJ1-5, with 7 bases fitting TRBD1. Germline loops: CDR1 MNHNY, CDR2 SVGAGI (reference sequence). The V segment lost 8 bases and the J segment 4 bases; nucleotides outside the gene matches: 11. This CDR3 comprises 15 residues. CDR3 nucleotides: TGTGCCAGCCTCGAAACTGACAGGGCAAATCAGCCCCAGCATTTT. It codes for CASLETDRANQPQHF.

This clone has a handful of counts. The chain recombines TRBV28 with TRBJ2-7, with 9 bases aligning to TRBD2. The CDR3 sequence is 15 residues long. Trimming at V came to 5 bases and at J to 0 bases, leaving 5 bases not matched to a gene. Germline V gene data show CDR1 as MDHEN and CDR2 as SYDVKM. CDR3 DNA sequence: TGTGCCAGCAGTCATAGCGGGAGTAGCTCCTACGAGCAGTACTTC. It translates to CASSHSGSSSYEQYF.